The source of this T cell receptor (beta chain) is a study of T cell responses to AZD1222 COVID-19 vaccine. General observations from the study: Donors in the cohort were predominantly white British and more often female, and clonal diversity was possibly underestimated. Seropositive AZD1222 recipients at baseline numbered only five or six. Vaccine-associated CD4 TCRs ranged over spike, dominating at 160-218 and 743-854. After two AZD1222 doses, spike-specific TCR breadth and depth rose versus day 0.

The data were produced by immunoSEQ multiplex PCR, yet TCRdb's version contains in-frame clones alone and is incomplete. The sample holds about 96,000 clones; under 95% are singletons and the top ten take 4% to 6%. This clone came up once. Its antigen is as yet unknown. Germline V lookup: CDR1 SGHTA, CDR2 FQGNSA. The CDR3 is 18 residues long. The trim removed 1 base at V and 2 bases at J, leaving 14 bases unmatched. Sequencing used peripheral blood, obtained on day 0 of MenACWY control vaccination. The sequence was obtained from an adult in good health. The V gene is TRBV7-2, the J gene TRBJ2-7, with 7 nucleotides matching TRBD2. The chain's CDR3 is CASSLGGGPYSDTYEQYF. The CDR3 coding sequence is TGTGCCAGCAGCTTAGGCGGGGGACCCTACTCCGATACCTACGAGCAGTACTTC.